Sequencing of this T cell receptor beta chain was carried out in a study of blood T cell repertoires in COVID-19. About the research overall: Material from acute and convalescent COVID-19 was sourced from the United States, Italy and Spain.

As processed by the authors: Counts of nucleated cells, estimated from reference gene primer amplification, were obtained. Using immunoSEQ multiplex PCR, the repertoire was profiled, and TCRdb retains in-frame clones only, with some absent. D and trimming were read from the DNA, whereas the V and J calls and clone size are those reported in that table. This sample has a few hundred thousand clones; around 87% occur once, and the top ten carry around 2%. The germline CDR1 and CDR2 sequences are MNHEY and SVGAGI. V gave up 8 bases and J gave up 2 bases; unmatched junction bases: 5. This CDR3 contains 13 residues. Participants were aged about 18 to 90 years from 20 to 30 US areas. Participants had their cohort set by participant-reported clinical history.

Sequencing was done on a sample of PBMCs or T cells enriched from blood (not recorded which). The genes are TRBV6-5 and TRBJ2-7; 8 nucleotides match TRBD1. This receptor was obtained from a woman younger than 30 who had recovered from COVID-19. CDR3 sequence reads: CASPGQEAYEQYF. In DNA, the CDR3 is TGTGCCAGCCCGGGACAGGAAGCCTACGAGCAGTACTTC.